This TCR beta chain was captured in a study of cytomegalovirus exposure and HLA in healthy donors. Study-wide results and caveats: Reportedly, a later analysis found an Asian-associated ancestry cluster had fewer N-insertions than the roughly 700-donor mean. Previous analysis showed most TCR beta V segments were productive about 90% or about 30% of the time. Prediction of most subjects' HLA-A and HLA-B alleles by TCR beta sequences was reportedly accurate. TCR beta chains numbering 164 were designated cytomegalovirus-associated.

Germline V gene sequence: CDR1 GTSNPN, CDR2 SVGIG (reference sequence). V was clipped by 0 bases and J by 0 bases, with 11 bases between them. The CDR3 has 15 amino acids. As concerns this clone: No antigen is known for it.

PCR employed 60 Vbeta and 13 Jbeta primers. Clones were sequenced by immunoSEQ multiplex PCR, and TCRdb holds only the in-frame ones, with some missing. The table records 70,000 to 95,000 clones, approximately 71% of them present only once. The receptor's source is a middle-aged man in good health and CMV-seronegative. The chain employs TRBV30 and TRBJ1-1, with a weak D call TRBD1 (5 bases). The specimen was PBMCs. DNA of the CDR3: TGTGCCTGGAGTGTAACGTCAGGGCTGAACACTGAAGCTTTCTTT. Translating it yields CAWSVTSGLNTEAFF. Filled out from reference TRBV30 and TRBJ1-1, the complete variable domain reads SQTIHQWPATLVQPVGSPLSLECTVEGTSNPNLYWYRQAAGRGLQLLFYSVGIGQISSEVPQNLSASRPQDRQFILSSKKLLLSDSGFYLCAWSVTSGLNTEAFFGQGTRLTVV.